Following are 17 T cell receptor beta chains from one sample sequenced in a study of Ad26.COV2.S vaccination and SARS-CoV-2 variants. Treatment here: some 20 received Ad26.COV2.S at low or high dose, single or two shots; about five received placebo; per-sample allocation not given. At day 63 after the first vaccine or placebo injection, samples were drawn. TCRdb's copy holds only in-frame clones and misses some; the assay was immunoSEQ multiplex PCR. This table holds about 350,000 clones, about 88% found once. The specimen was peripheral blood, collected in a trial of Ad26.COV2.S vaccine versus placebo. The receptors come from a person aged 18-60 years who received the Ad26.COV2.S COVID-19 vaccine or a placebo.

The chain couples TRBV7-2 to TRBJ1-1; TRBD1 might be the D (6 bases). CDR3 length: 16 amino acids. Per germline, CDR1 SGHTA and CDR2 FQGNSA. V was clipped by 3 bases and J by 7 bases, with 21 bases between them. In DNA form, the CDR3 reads TGTGCCAGCAGCTTGAGGCAGGGGAACGGTAGGAGTGAAGCTTTCTTT. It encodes CASSLRQGNGRSEAFF.

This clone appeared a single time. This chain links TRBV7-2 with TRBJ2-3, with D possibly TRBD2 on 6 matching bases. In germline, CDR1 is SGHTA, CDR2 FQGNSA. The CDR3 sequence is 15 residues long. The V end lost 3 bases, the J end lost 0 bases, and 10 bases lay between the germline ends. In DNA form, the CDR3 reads TGTGCCAGCAGCTTGGGGGGACCCAGCACAGATACGCAGTATTTT. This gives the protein CASSLGGPSTDTQYF. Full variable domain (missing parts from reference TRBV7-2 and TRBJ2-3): GAGVSQSPSNKVTEKGKDVELRCDPISGHTALYWYRQSLGQGLEFLIYFQGNSAPDKSGLPSDRFSAERTGGSVSTLTIQRTQQEDSAVYLCASSLGGPSTDTQYFGPGTRLTVL.

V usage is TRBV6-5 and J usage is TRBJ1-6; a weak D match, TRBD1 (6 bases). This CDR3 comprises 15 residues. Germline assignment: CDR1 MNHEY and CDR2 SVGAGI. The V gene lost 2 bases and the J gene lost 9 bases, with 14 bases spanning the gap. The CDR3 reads CASSYGGAQSSPLHF. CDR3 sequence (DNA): TGTGCCAGCAGTTACGGGGGGGCGCAGAGTTCACCCCTCCACTTT.

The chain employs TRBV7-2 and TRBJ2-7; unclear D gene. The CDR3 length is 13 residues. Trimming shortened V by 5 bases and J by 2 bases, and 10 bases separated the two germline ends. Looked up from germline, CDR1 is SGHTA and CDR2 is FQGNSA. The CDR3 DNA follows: TGTGCCAGCAGCGACGGACCCACCTACGAGCAGTACTTC. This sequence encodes CASSDGPTYEQYF.

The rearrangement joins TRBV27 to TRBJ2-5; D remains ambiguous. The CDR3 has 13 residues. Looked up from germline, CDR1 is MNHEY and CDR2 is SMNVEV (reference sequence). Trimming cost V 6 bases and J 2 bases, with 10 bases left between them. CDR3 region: CASRFRQQETQYF. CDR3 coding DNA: TGTGCCAGCAGGTTCCGGCAGCAAGAGACCCAGTACTTC.

CDR3 sequence: CASSLAGWGAEETQYF. In DNA, the CDR3 is TGTGCCAGCAGCTTAGCCGGGTGGGGGGCCGAGGAGACCCAGTACTTC. This sequence joins TRBV7-2 and TRBJ2-5, with D perhaps being TRBD1 or TRBD2 (6 bases each). Trimming shortened V by 0 bases and J by 5 bases, and 16 bases separated the two germline ends. From germline, CDR1 is SGHTA and CDR2 FQGNSA. The CDR3 has 16 residues.

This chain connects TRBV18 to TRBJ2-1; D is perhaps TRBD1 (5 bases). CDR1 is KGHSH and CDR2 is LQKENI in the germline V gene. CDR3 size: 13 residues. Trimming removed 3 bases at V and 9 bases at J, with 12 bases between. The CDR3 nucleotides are TGTGCCAGCTCACCCTCTCAGGGCCGTGAGCAGTTCTTC. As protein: CASSPSQGREQFF.

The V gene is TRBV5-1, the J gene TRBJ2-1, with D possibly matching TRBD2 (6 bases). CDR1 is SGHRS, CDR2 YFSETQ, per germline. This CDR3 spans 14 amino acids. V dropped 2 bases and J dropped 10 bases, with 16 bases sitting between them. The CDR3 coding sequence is TGCGCCAGCAGCTTTAGCGGAGAAGCGTGGGAGCAGTTCTTC. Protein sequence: CASSFSGEAWEQFF. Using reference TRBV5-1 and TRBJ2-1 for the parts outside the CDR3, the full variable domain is KAGVTQTPRYLIKTRGQQVTLSCSPISGHRSVSWYQQTPGQGLQFLFEYFSETQRNKGNFPGRFSGRQFSNSRSEMNVSTLELGDSALYLCASSFSGEAWEQFFGPGTRLTVL.

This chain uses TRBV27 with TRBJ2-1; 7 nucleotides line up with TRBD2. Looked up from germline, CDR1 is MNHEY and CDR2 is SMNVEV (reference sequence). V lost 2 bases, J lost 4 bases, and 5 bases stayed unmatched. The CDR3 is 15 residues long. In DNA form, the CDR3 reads TGTGCCAGCAGTTTAGGACTAGGAGGTTACAATGAGCAGTTCTTC. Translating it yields CASSLGLGGYNEQFF.

Here the CDR3 reads CASSYALGGGAHEQYF. In DNA, the CDR3 is TGTGCCAGCAGTTACGCTCTGGGCGGGGGGGCCCACGAGCAGTACTTC. The rearrangement links TRBV6-2 or TRBV6-3 to TRBJ2-7, with TRBD2 matching over 9 bases. CDR3 length: 16 amino acids. With V trimmed by 2 bases and J by 5 bases, 10 bases remained unmatched. Per germline, CDR1 MNHEY and CDR2 SVGEGT.

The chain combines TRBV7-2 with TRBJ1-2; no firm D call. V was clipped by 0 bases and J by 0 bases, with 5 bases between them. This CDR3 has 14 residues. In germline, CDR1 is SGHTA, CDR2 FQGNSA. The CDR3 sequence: CASSLAGSNYGYTF. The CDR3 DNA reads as TGTGCCAGCAGCTTAGCAGGTTCTAACTATGGCTACACCTTC.

The CDR3 reads CASSLTGSIYGYTF. The CDR3 region has the DNA TGTGCCAGCAGCTTAACAGGGAGCATCTATGGCTACACCTTC. The V call is TRBV7-9, the J call TRBJ1-2, with a weak D call TRBD1 (6 bases). Germline loops: CDR1 SEHNR, CDR2 FQNEAQ (reference sequence). This CDR3 has 14 amino acids. Trimming removed 2 bases from V and 4 bases from J, with 11 bases in between.

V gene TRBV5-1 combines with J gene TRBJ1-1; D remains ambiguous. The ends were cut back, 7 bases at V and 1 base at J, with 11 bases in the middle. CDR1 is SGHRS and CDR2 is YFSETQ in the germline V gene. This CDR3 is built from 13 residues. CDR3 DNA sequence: TGCGCCAGCGGAGACAATTCGAACACTGAAGCTTTCTTT. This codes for CASGDNSNTEAFF.

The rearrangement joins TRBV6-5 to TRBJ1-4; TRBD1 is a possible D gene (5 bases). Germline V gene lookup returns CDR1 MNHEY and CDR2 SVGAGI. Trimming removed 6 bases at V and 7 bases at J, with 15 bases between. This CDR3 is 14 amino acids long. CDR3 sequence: CASRVGGTPEKLFF. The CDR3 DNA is TGTGCCAGCAGAGTAGGCGGGACCCCTGAAAAACTGTTTTTT.

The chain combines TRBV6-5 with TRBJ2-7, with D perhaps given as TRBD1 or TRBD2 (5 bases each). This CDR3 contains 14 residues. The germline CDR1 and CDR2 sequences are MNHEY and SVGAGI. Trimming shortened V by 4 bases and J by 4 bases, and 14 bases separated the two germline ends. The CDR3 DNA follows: TGTGCCAGCAGTTTCACGGGACCCCCATACGAGCAGTACTTC. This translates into CASSFTGPPYEQYF.

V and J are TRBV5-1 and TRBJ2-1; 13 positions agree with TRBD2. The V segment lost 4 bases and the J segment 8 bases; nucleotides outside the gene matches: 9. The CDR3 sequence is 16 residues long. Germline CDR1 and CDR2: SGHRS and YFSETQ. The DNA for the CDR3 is TGCGCCAGCAGCGGTACTAGCGGGGGGGCTTTCGATGAGCAGTTCTTC. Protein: CASSGTSGGAFDEQFF. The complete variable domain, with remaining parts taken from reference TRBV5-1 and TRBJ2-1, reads KAGVTQTPRYLIKTRGQQVTLSCSPISGHRSVSWYQQTPGQGLQFLFEYFSETQRNKGNFPGRFSGRQFSNSRSEMNVSTLELGDSALYLCASSGTSGGAFDEQFFGPGTRLTVL.

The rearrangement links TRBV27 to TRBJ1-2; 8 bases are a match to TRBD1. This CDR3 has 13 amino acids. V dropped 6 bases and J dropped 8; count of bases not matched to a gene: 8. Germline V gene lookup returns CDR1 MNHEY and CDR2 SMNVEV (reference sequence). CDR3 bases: TGTGCCAGCAGAACGGGACAGGCAGCAGGCTACACCTTC. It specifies CASRTGQAAGYTF.